This is a list of T cell receptor beta chains from one sample in a study of early T cells in non-severe SARS-CoV-2 infection. Each CDR3 protein is one row after TCRdb ran MiXCR on the 5' RACE reads. The sample shows about 72,000 distinct CDR3 sequences, about 9.5% of them seen only once. This sample comprised whole blood, obtained at baseline. The receptor source for this set is an adult who was a healthcare worker with PCR-confirmed SARS-CoV-2 infection or an uninfected control (not recorded which). Each CDR3 is given with its conserved first and last residue. The D gene is left open where the match is weak. Size values are once, few and many counts, or a class for expanded clones, and some rows have none.

CDR3: CASSPTGGHQPQHF; DNA: TGTGCCAGCAGTCCCACAGGGGGCCACCAGCCCCAGCATTTT; size: many; D: TRBD1; J: TRBJ1-5; V: TRBV12-3/TRBV12-4
CDR3: CASSDYNEQFF; DNA: TGTGCCAGCAGCGACTACAATGAGCAGTTCTTC; size: many; D: .; J: TRBJ2-1; V: TRBV7-9
CDR3: CASSQDRRAQPQHF; DNA: TGCGCCAGCAGCCAAGATAGGAGGGCCCAGCCCCAGCATTTT; size: few; D: .; J: TRBJ1-5; V: TRBV4-3
CDR3: CAISTPGYEQYF; DNA: TGTGCCATCAGCACTCCAGGATACGAGCAGTACTTC; size: once; D: .; J: TRBJ2-7; V: TRBV10-3
CDR3: CASSQVLNTEAFF; DNA: TGTGCCAGCAGCCAAGTTTTGAACACTGAAGCTTTCTTT; size: many; D: .; J: TRBJ1-1; V: TRBV3-1
CDR3: CATSENTGTGTSTDTQYF; DNA: TGTGCCACCAGTGAGAACACCGGGACGGGAACTAGCACAGATACGCAGTATTTT; size: many; D: .; J: TRBJ2-3; V: TRBV24-1
CDR3: CASSQIQGHGQYF; DNA: TGCGCCAGCAGCCAAATACAGGGCCACGGGCAGTACTTC; size: few; D: .; J: TRBJ2-7; V: TRBV4-3
CDR3: CASSDGTHGELFF; DNA: TGTGCCAGCAGCGACGGGACGCACGGGGAGCTGTTTTTT; size: few; D: .; J: TRBJ2-2; V: TRBV7-3
CDR3: CASSFYGNEQFF; DNA: TGTGCCAGCAGCTTTTATGGGAACGAGCAGTTCTTC; size: .; D: .; J: TRBJ2-1; V: TRBV11-2
CDR3: CASSSTPPGSYEQYF; DNA: TGTGCCAGCAGCTCCACCCCCCCAGGGAGCTACGAGCAGTACTTC; size: .; D: .; J: TRBJ2-7; V: TRBV11-2
CDR3: CAKRDSSYEQYF; DNA: TGTGCCAAGAGGGACAGTTCCTACGAGCAGTACTTC; size: few; D: TRBD1; J: TRBJ2-7; V: TRBV6-5
CDR3: CASSSNGRQGPGELFF; DNA: TGTGCCAGCAGCTCCAATGGGAGACAGGGGCCCGGGGAGCTGTTTTTT; size: few; D: TRBD1; J: TRBJ2-2; V: TRBV7-3
CDR3: CASSYGYMNTEAFF; DNA: TGTGCCAGCAGTTACGGATACATGAACACTGAAGCTTTCTTT; size: many; D: .; J: TRBJ1-1; V: TRBV12-3/TRBV12-4
CDR3: CASSTGGPREQFF; DNA: TGTGCCAGTAGTACGGGGGGGCCCCGTGAGCAGTTCTTC; size: .; D: TRBD2; J: TRBJ2-1; V: TRBV19
CDR3: CSAWPGGPYEQYF; DNA: TGCAGTGCTTGGCCGGGGGGTCCCTACGAGCAGTACTTC; size: many; D: TRBD2; J: TRBJ2-7; V: TRBV20-1
CDR3: CSVVVPGIPDTQYF; DNA: TGCAGCGTTGTGGTACCAGGTATTCCAGATACGCAGTATTTT; size: many; D: .; J: TRBJ2-3; V: TRBV29-1
CDR3: CSVEAPPTDTQYF; DNA: TGCAGCGTTGAGGCGCCCCCCACAGATACGCAGTATTTT; size: .; D: .; J: TRBJ2-3; V: TRBV29-1